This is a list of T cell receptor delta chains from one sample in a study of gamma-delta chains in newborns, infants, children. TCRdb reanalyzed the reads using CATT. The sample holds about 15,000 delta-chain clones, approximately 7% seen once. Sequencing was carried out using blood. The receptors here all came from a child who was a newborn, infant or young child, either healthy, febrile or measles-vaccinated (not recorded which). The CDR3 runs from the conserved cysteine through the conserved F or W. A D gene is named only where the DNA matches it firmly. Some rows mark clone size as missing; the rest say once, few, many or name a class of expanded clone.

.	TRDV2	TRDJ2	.	TGTGCTCAAAGCGGGGGGCTAGCTTTGACAGCACAACTCTTCTTT	CAQSGGLALTAQLFF
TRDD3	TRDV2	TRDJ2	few	TGTGCCTGTGGGTACTGGGGGAAAGCTTTGACAGCACAACTCTTCTTT	CACGYWGKALTAQLFF
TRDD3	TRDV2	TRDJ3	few	TGTGCCTGTGACCCCTTACTGGGGGACCGCTCCTGGGACACCCGACAGATGTTTTTC	CACDPLLGDRSWDTRQMFF
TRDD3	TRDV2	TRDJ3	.	TGTGCCTGTGACACCGTACTGGGGGATGTAAGCTCCTGGGGCACCCGACAGATGTTTTTC	CACDTVLGDVSSWGTRQMFF
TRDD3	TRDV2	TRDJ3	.	TGTGCCTGTGACACCGTACTGGGGGCCAACTCCTGGGACACCCGACAGATGTTTTTC	CACDTVLGANSWDTRQMFF
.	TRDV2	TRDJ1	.	TGTGCCTGGGGTATACGCACCGCTAAACTCATCTTT	CAWGIRTAKLIF
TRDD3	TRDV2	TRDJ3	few	TGTGCCTGTGACACTGTACTGGGGGTAAGCTCCTGGGACACCCGACAGATGTTTTTC	CACDTVLGVSSWDTRQMFF
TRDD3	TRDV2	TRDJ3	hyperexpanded	TGTGCCTGTGACTACTGGGGGAGCTCCTGGGACACCCGACAGATGTTTTTC	CACDYWGSSWDTRQMFF
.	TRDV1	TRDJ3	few	TGTGCTCTTGGGGAACTGGGATACTCCTGGGACACCCGACAGATGTTTTTC	CALGELGYSWDTRQMFF
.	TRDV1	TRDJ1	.	TGTGCTCTTGGGGAGCCCTTCCTACTGGGGGGTCACGATAAACTCATCTTT	CALGEPFLLGGHDKLIF
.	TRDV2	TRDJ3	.	TGTGCCTGTGACACTGTGGGGGCACCCTCCTGGGACACCCGACAGATGTTTTTC	CACDTVGAPSWDTRQMFF
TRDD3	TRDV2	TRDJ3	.	TGTGCCTGTGACACCGCTGGGGATACCACATGGGACACCCGACAGATGTTTTTC	CACDTAGDTTWDTRQMFF
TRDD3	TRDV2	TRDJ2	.	TGTGCCTGTGAGTACCGGGGGATACGGGCGACAGCACAACTCTTCTTT	CACEYRGIRATAQLFF
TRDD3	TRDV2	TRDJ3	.	TGTGCCTGTGACACCGTTACTGTACTGGGGGTCAAGAGCTCCTGGGACACCCGACAGATGTTTTTC	CACDTVTVLGVKSSWDTRQMFF
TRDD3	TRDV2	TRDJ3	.	TGTGCCTGTGACACGGGGGGATACGCAGCCTGGGACACCCGACAGATGTTCTTC	CACDTGGYAAWDTRQMFF
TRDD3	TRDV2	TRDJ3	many	TGTGCCTGTGACACCTTAGGGGATACCTGGGACACCCGACAGATGTTTTTC	CACDTLGDTWDTRQMFF
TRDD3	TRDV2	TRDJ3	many	TGTGCCTGTGACGCCGTACTGGGGGATACGCGTGGGGACACCCGACAGATGTTTTTC	CACDAVLGDTRGDTRQMFF
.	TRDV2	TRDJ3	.	TGTGCCTGTGACACCGGGTGGGGGCAGGCCTGGGACACCCGACAGATGTTTTTC	CACDTGWGQAWDTRQMFF
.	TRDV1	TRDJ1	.	TGTGCACTTGGGGAACTTCGGAACGCGAGAACCGATAAACTCATCTTT	CALGELRNARTDKLIF
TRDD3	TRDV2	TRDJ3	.	TGTGCCTGTGACAGTACTGGGGGATACAGGGCCTGGGACACCCGACAGATGTTTTTC	CACDSTGGYRAWDTRQMFF
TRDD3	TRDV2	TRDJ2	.	TGTGCCTGTGACACTGGGGGATACTTCGATACGGGAATAGCTTTGACCGCACAACTCTTCTTT	CACDTGGYFDTGIALTAQLFF
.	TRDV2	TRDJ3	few	TGTGCCTGTGACACTTCCTCTCCCTCCTGGGACACCCGACAGATGTTTTTC	CACDTSSPSWDTRQMFF
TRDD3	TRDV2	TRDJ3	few	TGTGCCTGTGACACCAACTGGGGATACTTGGCTAAAAGCTCCTGGGACACCCGACAGATGTTTTTC	CACDTNWGYLAKSSWDTRQMFF
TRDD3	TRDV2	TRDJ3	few	TGTGCCTGTGACCTACTGGGGGATGACCGGGACACCCGACAGATGTTTTTC	CACDLLGDDRDTRQMFF
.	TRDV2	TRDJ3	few	TGTGCCTGTGACACCGTATGGGGTATTGGGGGTATCTCCTGGGACACCCGACAGATGTTTTTC	CACDTVWGIGGISWDTRQMFF
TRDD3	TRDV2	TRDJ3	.	TGTGCCTGTGACACCTGGGGGATACATATCTCCTGGGACACCCGACAGATGTTTTTC	CACDTWGIHISWDTRQMFF
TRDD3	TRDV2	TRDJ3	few	TGTGCCTGTGACACAATTCTGGGGGATACCTGGGACACCCGACAGATGTTTTTC	CACDTILGDTWDTRQMFF
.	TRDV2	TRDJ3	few	TGTGCCTGTGACACCTGGGGGCTGAGCTCCGGGGACACCCGACAGATGTTTTTC	CACDTWGLSSGDTRQMFF